This TCR beta chain was sequenced during a study of T cells in Graves' hyperthyroidism and ophthalmopathy. General study findings and limits: Most thyroid clonotypes that were expanded above 0.001 also turned up in blood.

Germline CDR1 SEHNR, CDR2 FQNEAQ (reference sequence). This CDR3 is built from 14 residues. V lost 2 bases, J lost 5 bases, and 12 bases lay in between. At least ten counts were recorded for this clonotype. The antigen remains undetermined. RNA transcripts yielded amplified TCR beta CDR3 regions. Researchers ran a first-round RT-PCR on the TCR CDR3 using the HTBI primer set. MiXCR, run by TCRdb on the multiplex PCR reads, gives a single entry per CDR3 protein. The sample lists about 500,000 distinct CDR3 sequences; approximately 49% were seen once. The source of this sequence is an adult woman with Graves' disease, either hyperthyroidism or ophthalmopathy (not recorded which). Sequenced: peripheral blood or thyroid tissue (not recorded which). This rearrangement joins TRBV7-9 to TRBJ2-5, with D possibly TRBD2 on 5 matching bases. The CDR3 loop reads CASSLFPGVETQYF. The CDR3 nucleotides read TGTGCCAGCAGCTTATTCCCCGGGGTGGAGACCCAGTACTTC.